This TCR beta chain was sequenced for a study of lung T cells in sarcoidosis with Löfgren's syndrome (dated by TCRdb to between 2016 and 2019). Background on the whole study: Sarcoidosis was described as a granulomatous, mainly pulmonary disease marked by CD4+ T cell accumulation in bronchoalveolar lavage fluid. The repertoire analyses concentrated on Lofgren's syndrome patients. The paper as a whole reports these results and caveats: Recognition of a sarcoidosis-associated antigen was merely suggested, with the antigen itself still putative and unidentified. TRAV12-1 and TRBV2 CDR3 motifs were reported to be shared among multiple Löfgren's syndrome patients, suggesting public CD4+ TCR repertoires. TRAV12-1 and TRBV2 were reported as the most expanded V gene segments in Löfgren's syndrome patients compared with control subjects. When alphabeta pairing was analyzed, TRAV12-1 tended to pair preferentially with TRBV2, and the resulting paired TCRs displayed CDR3 homology.

The CDR3 sequence holds 15 residues, the cysteine and phenylalanine included. Only the CDR3 portion is preserved as DNA: 45 bases, with reading frame beginning at the first base. V and J are trimmed by 7 bases and 3 bases, and the gene matches miss 6 bases of the junction. From the germline V gene, CDR1 is MNHNS and CDR2 is SASEGT. Ten or more counts support this clonotype. Its binding antigen is unknown. No base qualities exist here, and no much larger clone lies one base off it. The run used an Illumina MiSeq. Using fastp trimming at Q25 and MiXCR clonotype assembly, TCRdb reanalyzed the public sequencing data and kept in-frame beta chains. For every CDR3 protein sequence, its rows merge into one entry that carries the most common genes and DNA. The sample profile shows tens of thousands of distinct CDR3 sequences; approximately 21% of them were found once. Around 2.3% of the sample belongs to the ten largest clones.

The TCR comes from a human donor with sarcoidosis (Löfgren's syndrome or another form), or a control subject (not recorded which). The sequenced sample consisted of CD4+ T cells from PBMCs. The chain uses TRBV6-1 and TRBJ2-1; 10 central bases correspond to TRBD2. The CDR3 sequence is CASKIGLAVYNEQFF. Read as DNA, the sequence is TGTGCCAGCAAGATCGGACTAGCGGTCTACAATGAGCAGTTCTTC.